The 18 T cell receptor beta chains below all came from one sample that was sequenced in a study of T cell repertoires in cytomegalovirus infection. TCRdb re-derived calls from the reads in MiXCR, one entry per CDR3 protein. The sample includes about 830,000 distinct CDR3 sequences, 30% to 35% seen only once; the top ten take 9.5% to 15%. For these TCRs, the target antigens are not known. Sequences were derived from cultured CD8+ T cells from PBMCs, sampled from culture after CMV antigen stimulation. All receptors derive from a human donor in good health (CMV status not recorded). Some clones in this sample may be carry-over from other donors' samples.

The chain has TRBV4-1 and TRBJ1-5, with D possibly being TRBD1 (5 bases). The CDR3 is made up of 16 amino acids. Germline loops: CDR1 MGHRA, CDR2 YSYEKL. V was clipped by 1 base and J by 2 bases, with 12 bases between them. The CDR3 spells CASSQGAGSGNQPQHF. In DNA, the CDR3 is TGCGCCAGCAGCCAAGGGGCAGGGTCGGGCAATCAGCCCCAGCATTTT.

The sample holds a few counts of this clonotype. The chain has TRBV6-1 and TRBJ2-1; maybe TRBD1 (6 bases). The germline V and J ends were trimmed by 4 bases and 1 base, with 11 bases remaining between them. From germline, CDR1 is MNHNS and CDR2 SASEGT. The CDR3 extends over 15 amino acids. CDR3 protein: CASSVGGASYNEQFF. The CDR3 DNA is TGTGCCAGCAGTGTAGGGGGAGCGTCCTACAATGAGCAGTTCTTC.

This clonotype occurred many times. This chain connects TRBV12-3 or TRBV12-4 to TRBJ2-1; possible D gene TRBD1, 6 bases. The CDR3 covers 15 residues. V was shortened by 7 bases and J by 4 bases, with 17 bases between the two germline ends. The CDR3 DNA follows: TGTGCCAGCACCTGGAAGGGGGTTAGTTACAATGAGCAGTTCTTC. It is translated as CASTWKGVSYNEQFF.

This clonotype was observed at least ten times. The CDR3 coding sequence is TGTGCCAGCAGCCCCCCCGGCGCAGGATTTAGCACAGATACGCAGTATTTT. Residues: CASSPPGAGFSTDTQYF. The chain joins TRBV7-8 to TRBJ2-3, with D unresolved. V shed 5 bases and J shed 0 bases, with 18 bases lying between them. CDR3 size: 17 residues. Germline loops: CDR1 SGHVS, CDR2 FQNEAQ.

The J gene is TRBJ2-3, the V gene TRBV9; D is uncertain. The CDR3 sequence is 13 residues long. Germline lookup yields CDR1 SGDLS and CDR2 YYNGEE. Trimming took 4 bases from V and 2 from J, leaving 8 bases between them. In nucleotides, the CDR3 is TGTGCCAGCAGCCCACACTTCACAGATACGCAGTATTTT. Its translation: CASSPHFTDTQYF.

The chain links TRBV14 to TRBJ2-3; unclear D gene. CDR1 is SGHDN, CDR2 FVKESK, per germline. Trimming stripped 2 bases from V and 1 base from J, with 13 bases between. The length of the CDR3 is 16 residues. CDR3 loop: CASSQREEAGTDTQYF. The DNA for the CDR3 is TGTGCCAGCAGCCAACGTGAAGAGGCTGGCACAGATACGCAGTATTTT.

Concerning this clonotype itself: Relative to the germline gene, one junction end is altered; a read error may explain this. CDR3 amino acids: CTSSIRGLFYNEQFF. The CDR3 nucleotides read TGTACCAGTTCTATCAGGGGCCTATTCTACAATGAGCAGTTCTTC. The chain carries TRBV19 and TRBJ2-1, with TRBD1 as a possible D gene (6 bases). This CDR3 region has 15 residues. CDR1 and CDR2 (germline): LNHDA, SQIVND (reference sequence).

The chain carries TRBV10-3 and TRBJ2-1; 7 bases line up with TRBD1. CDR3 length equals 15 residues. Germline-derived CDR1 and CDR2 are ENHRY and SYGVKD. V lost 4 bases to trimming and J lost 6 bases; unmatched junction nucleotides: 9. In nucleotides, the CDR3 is TGTGCCATCAGTGTACAGGGGACAAGCCCCAATGAGCAGTTCTTC. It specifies CAISVQGTSPNEQFF.

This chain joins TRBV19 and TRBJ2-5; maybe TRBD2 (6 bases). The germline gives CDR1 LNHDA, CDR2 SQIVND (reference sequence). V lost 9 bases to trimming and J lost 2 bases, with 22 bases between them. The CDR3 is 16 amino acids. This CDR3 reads CASARGSGGLQETQYF. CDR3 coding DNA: TGTGCCAGCGCGCGGGGTAGCGGCGGTCTACAAGAGACCCAGTACTTC.

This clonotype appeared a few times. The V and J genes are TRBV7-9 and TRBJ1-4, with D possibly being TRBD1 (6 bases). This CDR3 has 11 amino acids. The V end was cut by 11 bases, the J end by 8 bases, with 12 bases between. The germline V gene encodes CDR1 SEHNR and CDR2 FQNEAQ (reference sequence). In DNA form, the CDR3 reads TGTGCCGGAGAGGGACAAGAAAAACTGTTTTTT. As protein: CAGEGQEKLFF.

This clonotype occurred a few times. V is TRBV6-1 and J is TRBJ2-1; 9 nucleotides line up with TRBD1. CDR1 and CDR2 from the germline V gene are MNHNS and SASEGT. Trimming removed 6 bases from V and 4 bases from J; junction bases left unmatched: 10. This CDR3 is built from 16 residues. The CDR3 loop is CASSTRGTGLYNEQFF. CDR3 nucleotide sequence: TGTGCCAGCAGCACCCGGGGGACAGGGCTATACAATGAGCAGTTCTTC.

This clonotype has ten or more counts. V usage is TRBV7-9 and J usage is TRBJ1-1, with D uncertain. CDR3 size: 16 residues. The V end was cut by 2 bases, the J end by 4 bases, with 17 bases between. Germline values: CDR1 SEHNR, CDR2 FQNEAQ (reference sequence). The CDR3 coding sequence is TGTGCCAGCAGCTTAATAGACGCCGGCGTGGGCACTGAAGCTTTCTTT. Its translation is CASSLIDAGVGTEAFF.

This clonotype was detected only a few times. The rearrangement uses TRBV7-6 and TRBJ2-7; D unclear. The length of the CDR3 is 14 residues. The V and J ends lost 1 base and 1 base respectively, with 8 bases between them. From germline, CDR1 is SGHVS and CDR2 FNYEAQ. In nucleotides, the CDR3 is TGTGCCAGCAGCTTAGGACACTTGTCCTACGAGCAGTACGTC. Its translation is CASSLGHLSYEQYV.

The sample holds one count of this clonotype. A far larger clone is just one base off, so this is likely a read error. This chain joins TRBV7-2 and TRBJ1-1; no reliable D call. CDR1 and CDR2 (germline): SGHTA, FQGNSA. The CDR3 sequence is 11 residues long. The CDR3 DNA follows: TGTGCCAGCAGCCCTGGAACTGAAGATTTCTTT. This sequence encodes CASSPGTEDFF.

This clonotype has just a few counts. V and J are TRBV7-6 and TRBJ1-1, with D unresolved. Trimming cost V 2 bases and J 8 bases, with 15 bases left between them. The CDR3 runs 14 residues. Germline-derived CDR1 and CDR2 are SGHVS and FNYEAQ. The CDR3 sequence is CASSLRLGWSEAFF. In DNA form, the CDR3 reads TGTGCCAGCAGCTTACGACTCGGGTGGTCAGAAGCTTTCTTT.

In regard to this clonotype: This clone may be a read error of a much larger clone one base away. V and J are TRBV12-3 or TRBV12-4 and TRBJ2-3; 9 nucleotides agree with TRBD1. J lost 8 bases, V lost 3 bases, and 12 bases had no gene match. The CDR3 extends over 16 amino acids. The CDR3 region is CASSLPRDRAPVTQYF. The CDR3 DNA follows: TGTGCCAGCAGTTTGCCTAGGGACAGGGCTCCAGTTACGCAGTATTTT.

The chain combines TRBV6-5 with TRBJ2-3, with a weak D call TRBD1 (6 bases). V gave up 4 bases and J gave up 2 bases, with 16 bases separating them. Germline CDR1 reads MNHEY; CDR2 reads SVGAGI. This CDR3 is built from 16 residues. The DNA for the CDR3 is TGTGCCAGCAGTTCCTTCACAGGGTTACCCACAGATACGCAGTATTTT. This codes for CASSSFTGLPTDTQYF.

CDR3 sequence: CASSQLLAFQETQYF. Here the CDR3 DNA reads TGTGCCAGCAGCCAACTTCTAGCGTTCCAAGAGACCCAGTACTTC. The chain uses TRBV5-5 and TRBJ2-5, with TRBD2 as a possible D gene (6 bases). The CDR3 is 15 residues long. V was trimmed by 4 bases and J by 1 base, leaving 14 bases between them. Per the germline V gene, CDR1 is SGHKS and CDR2 is YYEKEE (reference sequence).